These T cell receptor beta chains were read from a single sample in a study of control samples from healthy donors and cancer patients. Sequenced by immunoSEQ multiplex PCR; TCRdb stores in-frame clones only, minus some. The sample records roughly 150,000 clones, over 90% being singletons. What was sequenced was blood. The receptors come from a man aged 50 to 59 in good health. Both conserved end residues are part of each CDR3. The D gene is left open where the match is weak. The size of a clone is reported for some rows only, either as once, few or many, or as a class for expanded clones.

size	D	V	J	CDR3	DNA
NA	TRBD1	TRBV19	TRBJ1-4	CASSIAGQGSEKLFF	TGTGCCAGTAGTATAGCGGGACAGGGATCTGAAAAACTGTTTTTT
NA	TRBD1	TRBV27	TRBJ1-2	CASSPGQGSGFGYGYTF	TGTGCCAGCAGCCCGGGACAGGGGTCTGGTTTCGGCTATGGCTACACCTTC
NA	NA	TRBV5-1	TRBJ2-5	CASSTGTTQETQYF	TGCGCCAGCAGCACCGGGACAACACAAGAGACCCAGTACTTC
once	NA	TRBV28	TRBJ1-4	CASSLADFEGEKLFF	TGTGCCAGCAGTCTGGCGGATTTCGAGGGCGAAAAACTGTTTTTT
NA	TRBD1	TRBV30	TRBJ1-1	CACVYRDRGSEAFF	TGTGCCTGTGTGTACCGGGACAGGGGAAGTGAAGCTTTCTTT
once	NA	TRBV28	TRBJ1-2	CASSLGGIYGYTF	TGTGCCAGCAGTTTGGGTGGAATTTATGGCTACACCTTC
NA	NA	TRBV10-3	TRBJ1-3	CAISESVTTIYF	TGTGCCATCAGTGAGTCAGTCACCACCATATATTTT
NA	NA	TRBV5-1	TRBJ1-5	CASSLDSTGPQHF	TGCGCCAGCAGCTTGGACAGCACGGGGCCCCAGCATTTT
NA	TRBD1	TRBV7-9	TRBJ1-1	CASSRQGAQTEAFF	TGTGCCAGCAGTCGACAGGGGGCGCAGACTGAAGCTTTCTTT
NA	TRBD2	TRBV19	TRBJ2-1	CASSTRLAGGPFRNEQFF	TGTGCCAGTAGTACCCGACTAGCGGGAGGGCCATTTAGGAATGAGCAGTTCTTC
NA	NA	TRBV5-1	TRBJ1-2	CASVPQFGADYGYTF	TGCGCCAGCGTTCCTCAGTTCGGGGCAGACTATGGCTACACCTTC
NA	NA	TRBV6-5	TRBJ2-1	CASSYRAGPPYNEQFF	TGTGCCAGCAGTTACCGGGCAGGGCCTCCCTACAATGAGCAGTTCTTC
few	NA	TRBV20-1	TRBJ2-3	CSASKLAKLATQYF	TGCAGTGCTAGTAAACTTGCGAAACTTGCTACGCAGTATTTT
NA	NA	TRBV6-5	TRBJ1-2	CASSRADYGYTF	TGTGCCAGCAGTCGAGCGGACTATGGCTACACCTTC
NA	NA	TRBV4-1	TRBJ2-5	CASSPRLQETQYF	TGCGCCAGCAGCCCACGGTTACAAGAGACCCAGTACTTC